Shown below are 22 T cell receptor beta chains from a single sample sequenced in a study of OX40 agonist ivuxolimab in advanced cancers. The data were produced by immunoSEQ multiplex PCR, yet TCRdb's version contains in-frame clones alone and is incomplete. The repertoire includes around 100,000 clones, 85% to 90% of them detected once, and around 5.5% sits in the top ten. The source was CD4+ or CD8+ T cells sorted from blood, collected in a trial of the OX40 agonist ivuxolimab. These TCRs come from an adult with an advanced solid tumor such as melanoma, head and neck, liver or kidney cancer.

The chain joins TRBV7-9 to TRBJ2-5; tentatively, D is TRBD2 (6 bases). Germline V gene data show CDR1 as SEHNR and CDR2 as FQNEAQ (reference sequence). The germline V and J ends were trimmed by 5 bases and 4 bases, with 20 bases remaining between them. The CDR3 length is 16 residues. This CDR3 reads CASSPGDASVGETQYF. CDR3 DNA: TGTGCCAGCAGCCCGGGAGACGCTAGCGTCGGAGAGACCCAGTACTTC.

The chain carries TRBV2 and TRBJ2-5, with a possible D match to TRBD2 (5 bases). The last part of the DNA fits TRBJ2-7 better; the J call may be wrong. This CDR3 region has 12 residues. Germline CDR1 and CDR2: SNHLY and FYNNEI. CDR3: CASSVMTIEQYF. CDR3 DNA sequence: TGTGCCAGCAGTGTCATGACTATCGAGCAGTACTTC.

V is TRBV9 and J is TRBJ1-2; no clear D. V lost 4 bases to trimming and J lost 4 bases, with 17 bases between them. CDR1 SGDLS and CDR2 YYNGEE come from the germline V gene. The CDR3 extends over 15 amino acids. Here the CDR3 reads CASSPTEGLSYGYTF. As DNA, the CDR3 is TGTGCCAGCAGCCCAACGGAGGGCTTAAGCTATGGCTACACCTTC.

This sequence joins TRBV11-2 and TRBJ2-7; D not resolved. This CDR3 has 11 residues. In germline, CDR1 is SGHAT, CDR2 FQNNGV. Trimming removed 1 base from V and 2 bases from J, with 0 bases in between. The CDR3 DNA sequence: TGTGCCAGCAGCTTAGCCTACGAGCAGTACTTC. It encodes CASSLAYEQYF.

The V call is TRBV4-2, the J call TRBJ1-3; 8 nucleotides align to TRBD1. There are 16 residues in the CDR3. The germline gives CDR1 LGHNA, CDR2 YNFKEQ. J lost 4 bases, V lost 4 bases, and 9 bases had no gene match. Written as DNA, the CDR3 is TGTGCCAGCAGCCCCGGACAGGGCCGTCGGGGAAACACCATATATTTT. Translated: CASSPGQGRRGNTIYF.

J is TRBJ2-5 and V is TRBV18; D is unclear. Germline CDR1 and CDR2: KGHSH and LQKENI. V lost 3 bases and J 3 bases, leaving 5 bases between the germline ends. The CDR3 extends over 12 amino acids. CDR3 amino acids: CASSPEEETQYF. The CDR3 bases are TGTGCCAGCTCACCGGAAGAAGAGACCCAGTACTTC.

This clone was seen just once. This chain links TRBV29-1 with TRBJ2-7, with 8 bases matching TRBD1. The CDR3 contains 14 residues. The J segment lost 4 bases and the V segment lost 1 base, leaving 6 bases of the junction unmatched. Germline V gene data show CDR1 as SQVTM and CDR2 as ANQGSEA. Here the CDR3 DNA reads TGCAGCGTTGAAGGAGGACAGGGTTTGTACGAGCAGTACTTC. Amino acids: CSVEGGQGLYEQYF.

This clone was seen only once. The chain combines TRBV19 with TRBJ1-1; no reliable D call. V lost 8 bases and J 5 bases, leaving 15 bases between the germline ends. Germline CDR1 reads LNHDA; CDR2 reads SQIVND (reference sequence). The CDR3 has 13 amino acids. The CDR3: CASSDRTGTEAFF. The DNA of the CDR3 is TGTGCCAGTTCTGATAGGACGGGGACTGAAGCTTTCTTT.

This chain links TRBV30 with TRBJ2-1; D remains unclear. The V and J ends lost 0 bases and 6 bases respectively, with 9 bases between them. Germline CDR1 reads GTSNPN; CDR2 reads SVGIG (reference sequence). The CDR3 extends over 13 amino acids. CDR3 sequence reads: CAWSVAGGNEQFF. CDR3 in DNA: TGTGCCTGGAGTGTAGCTGGTGGCAATGAGCAGTTCTTC.

This chain joins TRBV6-1 and TRBJ2-3; no clear D. Germline V gene sequence: CDR1 MNHNS, CDR2 SASEGT. The length of the CDR3 is 17 residues. The V gene lost 2 bases and the J gene lost 2 bases, with 17 bases spanning the gap. This chain's CDR3 is CASSEPRTASSTDTQYF. CDR3 DNA: TGTGCCAGCAGTGAACCCCGGACCGCTTCCTCCACAGATACGCAGTATTTT.

The J gene is TRBJ1-1, the V gene TRBV11-2, with D unclear. Per germline, CDR1 SGHAT and CDR2 FQNNGV. CDR3 size: 15 residues. The V end was cut by 4 bases, the J end by 3 bases, with 15 bases between. CDR3 region: CASSSLPPGYTEAFF. The DNA for the CDR3 is TGTGCCAGCAGCTCCCTCCCCCCCGGGTACACTGAAGCTTTCTTT.

The rearrangement links TRBV7-2 to TRBJ2-7; 9 positions match TRBD2. There are 15 residues in the CDR3. The ends lost 5 bases at V and 6 bases at J; junction bases unmatched: 11. CDR1 and CDR2 from the germline V gene are SGHTA and FQGNSA. CDR3 sequence reads: CASSPTAGGPTEQYF. The CDR3, as DNA: TGTGCCAGCAGCCCCACGGCGGGAGGGCCGACCGAGCAGTACTTC.

This chain joins TRBV28 and TRBJ2-5; D is uncertain. Trimming shortened V by 2 bases and J by 3 bases, and 1 base separated the two germline ends. Germline CDR1 MDHEN, CDR2 SYDVKM. The CDR3 consists of 11 residues. The CDR3 sequence is CASSLKETQYF. CDR3 DNA: TGTGCCAGCAGTTTAAAAGAGACCCAGTACTTC.

The chain has TRBV5-6 and TRBJ1-1; D is ambiguous. The CDR3 has 13 residues. V dropped 0 bases and J dropped 3 bases, with 6 bases sitting between them. Germline V lookup: CDR1 SGHDT, CDR2 YYEEEE. The CDR3 loop reads CASSLDSHTEAFF. The CDR3 coding sequence is TGTGCCAGCAGCTTGGACAGCCACACTGAAGCTTTCTTT.

CDR3 in DNA: TGTGCCAGCAGCTTATCCAGGGGAAGTGGCTACACCTTC. It yields the protein CASSLSRGSGYTF. The V and J genes are TRBV14 and TRBJ1-2, with D possibly TRBD1 on 6 matching bases. Trimming shortened V by 5 bases and J by 7 bases, and 14 bases separated the two germline ends. CDR1 and CDR2 from the germline V gene are SGHDN and FVKESK. This CDR3 is 13 amino acids long.

V usage is TRBV2 and J usage is TRBJ2-7; TRBD1 matches at 7 bases. The junction had 9 bases not matched to a gene; V was cut back by 5 bases and J by 5 bases. The CDR3 covers 14 residues. Germline CDR1 reads SNHLY; CDR2 reads FYNNEI. The CDR3 DNA is TGTGCCAGCAGTAACAGGGGTCCCGTAGACGAGCAGTACTTC. Its translation is CASSNRGPVDEQYF.

The rearrangement links TRBV30 to TRBJ1-3; 9 positions agree with TRBD1. Losses at the gene ends were 2 bases for V and 4 bases for J; bases not matched to a gene: 9. Germline CDR1 GTSNPN, CDR2 SVGIG (reference sequence). The CDR3 loop spans 16 amino acids. CDR3 nucleotides: TGTGCCTGGAGTCCCCTACAGGGGGCCGGCGGAAACACCATATATTTT. Translating gives CAWSPLQGAGGNTIYF. Full variable domain (outside the CDR3, taken from reference TRBV30 and TRBJ1-3): SQTIHQWPATLVQPVGSPLSLECTVEGTSNPNLYWYRQAAGRGLQLLFYSVGIGQISSEVPQNLSASRPQDRQFILSSKKLLLSDSGFYLCAWSPLQGAGGNTIYFGEGSWLTVV.

V usage is TRBV11-2 and J usage is TRBJ1-1; TRBD1 is a possible D gene (6 bases). V was shortened by 5 bases and J by 4 bases, with 11 bases between the two germline ends. CDR1 is SGHAT and CDR2 is FQNNGV in the germline V gene. The CDR3 totals 13 residues. CDR3 coding DNA: TGTGCCAGCAGCCACAGGGAGGGCACTGAAGCTTTCTTT. The encoded protein is CASSHREGTEAFF.

This clone was detected only once. The V and J genes are TRBV5-1 and TRBJ1-3; D uncertain. The CDR3 has 14 amino acids. Trimming removed 1 base from V and 4 bases from J, with 9 bases in between. Germline assignment: CDR1 SGHRS and CDR2 YFSETQ. The CDR3 sequence: CASSLNSQGNTIYF. CDR3 nucleotide sequence: TGCGCCAGCAGCTTGAATTCTCAAGGAAACACCATATATTTT.

The V gene is TRBV6-6, the J gene TRBJ1-2, with 12 positions matching TRBD1. The CDR3 spans 15 residues. Germline CDR1 reads MNHNY; CDR2 reads SVGAGI (reference sequence). Trimming took 6 bases from V and 6 from J; bases not matched to a gene: 8. CDR3 residues: CASSPPGQGANGYTF. DNA of the CDR3: TGTGCCAGCAGCCCGCCGGGACAGGGGGCAAATGGCTACACCTTC.

CDR3 protein: CASSERKEYGYTF. The CDR3 nucleotides read TGTGCCAGCAGTGAACGGAAGGAGTATGGCTACACCTTC. The genes are TRBV6-1 and TRBJ1-2; D gene uncertain. In germline, CDR1 is MNHNS, CDR2 SASEGT. The CDR3 covers 13 residues. V shed 2 bases and J shed 5 bases, with 9 bases lying between them.

V is TRBV2 and J is TRBJ1-5; 8 bases map to TRBD1. The J segment lost 4 bases and the V segment lost 3 bases, leaving 5 bases of the junction unmatched. Per germline, CDR1 SNHLY and CDR2 FYNNEI. The CDR3 has 15 residues. The CDR3 protein is CASSDRGRGNQPQHF. DNA of the CDR3: TGTGCCAGCAGTGACAGGGGGCGTGGGAATCAGCCCCAGCATTTT.